This T cell receptor beta chain was recorded in a study of blood T cells in healthy people across ages. The study's findings and limits: TCR beta diversity, measured per million T cells, fell in a roughly linear way with age.

It was with a sample-barcoded 5' primer and a J-beta primer mix that a second PCR of about 6 to 12 cycles was run. Each cDNA molecule carried a tag from a template-switch adaptor that contained 12 random nucleotides. TCRdb ran MiXCR on the 5' RACE reads and lists one entry per CDR3 protein. The table shows about 1,800,000 distinct CDR3 sequences, with 28% occurring only once. With each sample, at least 5.5 micrograms of total RNA were extracted. As concerns this clonotype: What it binds is not known.

This CDR3 contains 18 residues. CDR1 and CDR2 from the germline V gene are SGHRS and YFSETQ. V lost 4 bases and J lost 3; bases outside the gene matches: 7. What was sequenced was blood. This rearrangement joins TRBV5-1 to TRBJ2-1, with 16 bases lining up with TRBD2. The clonotype comes from a woman younger than 45 in good health. The CDR3 here is CASSNLGTSGGDYNEQFF. The DNA for the CDR3 is TGCGCCAGCAGCAACCTAGGGACTAGCGGGGGGGACTACAATGAGCAGTTCTTC.